In its sample, the clone carrying this T cell receptor beta chain was seen a few times. This CDR3 contains 11 residues. Trimming took off 8 bases at V and 8 bases at J, with 13 bases between the two ends. CDR1 is DFQATT, CDR2 SNEGSKA, per germline (reference sequence). This entry is derived from a study of blood T cell repertoires in COVID-19. TCRdb's copy holds only in-frame clones and misses some; the assay was immunoSEQ multiplex PCR. Of about 190,000 clones in the sample, less than 85% were seen once. The V gene is TRBV20-1, the J gene TRBJ2-1; D perhaps matches TRBD2 (5 bases). The specimen was peripheral blood. The sequence derives from a woman aged 80 or older with active or convalescent COVID-19. CDR3 nucleotide sequence: TGCAGTAGACGGGGTAGCGATGAGCAGTTCTTC. Translating it yields CSRRGSDEQFF.